The 19 T cell receptor beta chains listed next were all sequenced from one sample in a study of regulatory T cells in long-lasting Graves disease. Described time point: newly diagnosed GD, antithyroid drugs for less than 3 months. TCR sequences were obtained from RNA taken from PBMCs. Arm-PCR of CDR3 regions with iRepertoire HTBI primers generated TCR beta libraries. Each CDR3 protein is one row after TCRdb ran MiXCR on the multiplex PCR reads. The repertoire holds 350,000 to 500,000 distinct CDR3 sequences, around 15% seen once, with around a tenth in the top ten. In addition, the sample was reused for a study of T cells in Graves' hyperthyroidism and ophthalmopathy.

Sample: peripheral blood mononuclear cells (PBMCs), taken at new diagnosis, from a patient treated with antithyroid drugs. Receptors were obtained from a woman aged 30 to 39 with Graves disease.

The V gene is TRBV7-2, the J gene TRBJ1-5; D is unclear. CDR3 length: 12 residues. The germline V gene encodes CDR1 SGHTA and CDR2 FQGNSA. The germline V and J ends were trimmed by 5 bases and 5 bases, with 7 bases remaining between them. The CDR3 nucleotides are TGTGCCAGCAGCAAGCGGGATCAGCCCCAGCATTTT. Amino acids: CASSKRDQPQHF.

The V call is TRBV7-3, the J call TRBJ1-1; 7 bases match TRBD1. The CDR3 extends over 15 amino acids. V shed 3 bases, J shed 4 bases, and the junction held 8 bases outside the gene matches. Germline V gene lookup returns CDR1 SGHTA and CDR2 FQGTGA. The DNA of the CDR3 is TGTGCCAGCAGCTTGACCGGCCCAGGGGGCACTGAAGCTTTCTTT. The encoded protein is CASSLTGPGGTEAFF.

This clonotype was recorded at least ten times. This sequence joins TRBV2 and TRBJ2-2; the D gene is possibly TRBD2 (6 bases). Per the germline V gene, CDR1 is SNHLY and CDR2 is FYNNEI. This CDR3 is built from 19 residues. The V gene lost 4 bases and the J gene lost 2 bases, with 23 bases spanning the gap. The CDR3 protein is CASSVTTSWDSKNTGELFF. The CDR3 bases are TGTGCCAGCAGTGTAACCACTAGTTGGGACTCCAAAAACACCGGGGAGCTGTTTTTT. The full variable domain, completed using reference TRBV2 and TRBJ2-2, is EPEVTQTPSHQVTQMGQEVILRCVPISNHLYFYWYRQILGQKVEFLVSFYNNEISEKSEIFDDQFSVERPDGSNFTLKIRSTKLEDSAMYFCASSVTTSWDSKNTGELFFGEGSRLTVL.

In regard to this clonotype: Since a far larger clone is one base different, this is likely a read error. As DNA, the CDR3 is TGTGCCAGCGGCTCCGGGGGGACTAGCGGGACTTACGAGCAGTACTTC. This sequence encodes CASGSGGTSGTYEQYF. This chain links TRBV7-6 with TRBJ2-5; TRBD2 aligns across 13 bases. The J call may be in error: the DNA end matches TRBJ2-7 better. CDR3 length: 16 amino acids. Germline V gene sequence: CDR1 SGHVS, CDR2 FNYEAQ.

Note on this clonotype: Given the absence of the conserved phenylalanine or tryptophan at the CDR3 end, a read error is likely. The J gene is TRBJ1-1, the V gene TRBV19; possible D gene TRBD1, 5 bases. Germline CDR1 LNHDA, CDR2 SQIVND (reference sequence). The germline V and J ends were trimmed by 6 bases and 1 base, with 15 bases remaining between them. The CDR3 runs to 15 residues. The CDR3 coding sequence is TGTGCCAGTAGCATATCCCACGGGGCGAACACTGAAGCTTTCCTT. Residues: CASSISHGANTEAFL.

The sample holds many counts of this clonotype. The CDR3 nucleotides read TGTGCCAGCTCTACGAAAGGTGGGACAGGGAGTTACGAGCAGTACTTC. It encodes CASSTKGGTGSYEQYF. The rearrangement links TRBV18 to TRBJ2-7, with 9 bases fitting TRBD1. CDR1 KGHSH and CDR2 LQKENI come from the germline V gene. V shed 6 bases, J shed 4 bases, and the junction held 13 bases outside the gene matches. The CDR3 is made up of 16 amino acids.

This clonotype was seen more than once but under ten times. V is TRBV9 and J is TRBJ2-1, with a tentative D call TRBD1 (6 bases). Deletions cut 3 bases from V and 5 bases from J, with 12 bases between. The germline V gene has CDR1 SGDLS and CDR2 YYNGEE. The CDR3 contains 14 residues. The CDR3 coding sequence is TGTGCCAGCAGCGGCCGGGACACAAACAATGAGCAGTTCTTC. This translates into CASSGRDTNNEQFF.

The rearrangement links TRBV19 to TRBJ1-1, with D hard to call. The germline CDR1 and CDR2 sequences are LNHDA and SQIVND (reference sequence). Trimming removed 5 bases from V and 3 bases from J, with 10 bases in between. The CDR3 sequence is 13 residues long. The CDR3 coding sequence is TGTGCCAGTAGTGGGTCGAGGTACACTGAAGCTTTCTTT. Its translation is CASSGSRYTEAFF.

Comment on this clonotype: A far larger clone is just one base off, so this is likely a read error. The chain joins TRBV7-9 to TRBJ2-7; no clear D gene. V was cut by 11 bases and J by 7 bases, with 15 bases left in between. The CDR3 is 11 amino acids. The V gene's germline CDR1 is SEHNR and CDR2 FQNEAQ (reference sequence). The CDR3 sequence is CAPAGPMEQYF. Here the CDR3 DNA reads TGTGCCCCAGCAGGACCGATGGAGCAGTACTTC.

On this clonotype: The junction and the germline gene differ at one end; a read error may be behind it. This chain links TRBV5-1 with TRBJ2-1; 11 bases line up with TRBD2. Germline V lookup: CDR1 SGHRS, CDR2 YFSETQ. CDR3 length: 17 residues. CDR3 amino acids: CAGRPATSGSSYNEQFF. The CDR3 DNA reads as TGTGCCGGCAGACCCGCCACTAGCGGGAGCTCCTACAATGAGCAGTTCTTC.

This clonotype was seen only a few times. The chain recombines TRBV7-9 with TRBJ2-1; D gene unclear. V lost 4 bases and J lost 9, with 7 bases in between. This CDR3 contains 11 residues. CDR1 is SEHNR and CDR2 is FQNEAQ in the germline V gene (reference sequence). The DNA for the CDR3 is TGTGCCAGCAGCTCCCGGCTTGAGCAGTTCTTC. Translated, it gives CASSSRLEQFF.

V is TRBV20-1 and J is TRBJ2-5; D is tentatively TRBD1 or TRBD2 (5 bases each). The J call may be in error: the DNA end matches TRBJ2-7 better. This CDR3 has 15 amino acids. CDR1 is DFQATT, CDR2 SNEGSKA, per germline (reference sequence). The DNA for the CDR3 is TGCAGTGCCGAAAAGGGACCCCTGAGCTCCTACGAGCAGTACTTC. Its protein is CSAEKGPLSSYEQYF.

This clonotype was detected only a few times. This chain connects TRBV3-1 to TRBJ1-6, with a weak D call TRBD1 (5 bases). CDR3 length equals 14 residues. The V and J ends lost 4 bases and 11 bases respectively, with 15 bases between them. Germline loops: CDR1 LGHDT, CDR2 YNNKEL (reference sequence). The CDR3: CASSLGGGTAPLHF. CDR3 DNA: TGTGCCAGCAGCCTCGGCGGGGGGACGGCACCCCTCCACTTT. The full variable domain, with the rest looked up from reference TRBV3-1 and TRBJ1-6, is DTAVSQTPKYLVTQMGNDKSIKCEQNLGHDTMYWYKQDSKKFLKIMFSYNNKELIINETVPNRFSPKSPDKAHLNLHINSLELGDSAVYFCASSLGGGTAPLHFGNGTRLTVT.

This chain joins TRBV19 and TRBJ1-1, with D unclear. There are 13 residues in the CDR3. Germline lookup yields CDR1 LNHDA and CDR2 SQIVND (reference sequence). Trimming shortened V by 3 bases and J by 4 bases, and 9 bases separated the two germline ends. The CDR3 bases are TGTGCCAGTAGTATGACGGGGATCACTGAAGCTTTCTTT. The encoded protein is CASSMTGITEAFF.

The V call is TRBV4-3, the J call TRBJ2-3; TRBD1 is a possible D gene (6 bases). The V gene lost 3 bases and the J gene lost 1 base, with 17 bases spanning the gap. Germline V lookup: CDR1 LGHNA, CDR2 YSLEER. This CDR3 comprises 17 residues. Written as DNA, the CDR3 is TGCGCCAGCAGCCAGGTTGCGAGGGGGTTGGGCACAGATACGCAGTATTTT. It encodes CASSQVARGLGTDTQYF.

This clonotype was detected many times. The V and J genes are TRBV6-1 and TRBJ2-3; D remains ambiguous. The ends were cut back, 6 bases at V and 2 bases at J, with 9 bases in the middle. CDR3 length equals 13 residues. Germline V gene lookup returns CDR1 MNHNS and CDR2 SASEGT. The CDR3 nucleotides are TGTGCCAGCAGGGCCGTGATCACAGATACGCAGTATTTT. Amino acids: CASRAVITDTQYF.

The sample holds many counts of this clonotype. V usage is TRBV20-1 and J usage is TRBJ2-7; perhaps TRBD2 as D (6 bases). Germline loops: CDR1 DFQATT, CDR2 SNEGSKA (reference sequence). Trimming left V 6 bases short and J 4 bases short, with 19 bases between. The CDR3 has 14 amino acids. The CDR3 DNA reads TGCAGTGCAAAACGGCCGCGGGAATGGTACGAGCAGTACTTC. Translation gives CSAKRPREWYEQYF.

Points on this clonotype: A single base separates this from a much larger clone, so it may be a read error. The chain has TRBV20-1 and TRBJ1-5; TRBD1 agrees at 8 bases. CDR3 length: 16 residues. The V gene's germline CDR1 is DFQATT and CDR2 SNEGSKA (reference sequence). The CDR3 DNA follows: TGCAGTGCTAGAGATTTGAACGGACAGGGCGATCAGCCCCCGCATTTT. Translating gives CSARDLNGQGDQPPHF.

There are many counts of this clonotype. The chain combines TRBV28 with TRBJ2-3, with unresolved D. The germline V gene has CDR1 MDHEN and CDR2 SYDVKM. The length of the CDR3 is 16 residues. V was cut by 5 bases and J by 3 bases, with 18 bases left in between. The CDR3 nucleotides read TGTGCCAGCAGTACAAATAACGGCCTGGGGACAGATACGCAGTATTTT. Translated, it gives CASSTNNGLGTDTQYF.